A selection of T cell receptor beta chains follows, all from one sample in a study of beta chain features in type 1 diabetes. Some clones are missing from TCRdb's copy, which holds only in-frame ones; the method was immunoSEQ multiplex PCR. The sample has more than 300,000 clones; around an eighth are singletons. The sequencing input was naive CD4+ T cells from blood. The receptors originated from a woman between 18 and 30 years old with type 1 diabetes. Each CDR3 is given with its conserved first and last residue. A D gene is named only where the DNA matches it firmly. Size is omitted from some rows. Given values are once, few, many or a class for expanded clones.

>TRBJ2-7|.|TRBV28|.
TGTGCCTCGTTGTCCGTTCCCTACGAGCAGTACTTC
CASLSVPYEQYF
>TRBJ1-1|few|TRBV18|TRBD1
TGTGCCAGCTCACCTGGGACAGGGAACACTGAAGCTTTCTTT
CASSPGTGNTEAFF
>TRBJ2-1|.|TRBV7-9|TRBD2
TGTGCCAGCAGCTTAGAAAAAGGCGGGGGGCCATACAATGAGCAGTTCTTC
CASSLEKGGGPYNEQFF
>TRBJ2-5|few|TRBV4-3|TRBD2
TGCGCCAGCAGCCCCACTGGGCGGGGGGGAGAGACCCAGTACTTC
CASSPTGRGGETQYF
>TRBJ2-1|few|TRBV5-4|.
TGTGCCAGCCTAATGGGGGGTTGGCAAGGGAATGAGCAGTTCTTC
CASLMGGWQGNEQFF
>TRBJ2-1|few|TRBV28|.
TGTGCCAACGGGTTGGGCAATGAGCAGTTCTTC
CANGLGNEQFF
>TRBJ1-1|.|TRBV5-1|.
TGCGCCAGCAGCTTGGGGGGCGCGAACACTGAAGCTTTCTTT
CASSLGGANTEAFF
>TRBJ1-5|.|TRBV11-3|.
TGTGCCAGCAAGGGAGGGGGATCTTATAGCAATCAGCCCCAGCATTTT
CASKGGGSYSNQPQHF
>TRBJ2-3|.|TRBV27|.
TGTGCCAGCAGTCTTGAGAGGAGTCAAACGCAGTATTTT
CASSLERSQTQYF
>TRBJ1-2|.|TRBV7-8|.
TGTGCCAGCAGCTTGTTCATCCCCTCCAGGGCCTCCTATGGCTACACCTTC
CASSLFIPSRASYGYTF
>TRBJ2-1|few|TRBV7-3|.
TGTGCCAGCAGCCTCTCCTCCTACAATGAGCAGTTCTTC
CASSLSSYNEQFF
>TRBJ2-2|few|TRBV5-4|TRBD1
TGTGCCAGCAGCCCGGACAGGACGAACACCGGGGAGCTGTTTTTT
CASSPDRTNTGELFF
>TRBJ1-2|few|TRBV9|.
TGTGCCAGCAGCCCTCAAGCCGGGGTGCGATACACCTTC
CASSPQAGVRYTF
>TRBJ1-1|.|TRBV30|.
TGTGCCTGGAAGAAGAGCTCGAACACTGAAGCTTTCTTT
CAWKKSSNTEAFF
>TRBJ2-7|few|TRBV14|.
TGTGCCAGCAGCCAAGAGAGGGCCGGAGCCAGCGAGCAGTACTTC
CASSQERAGASEQYF
>TRBJ2-5|.|TRBV30|.
TGTGCCTGGAGTGTACGACAGGACCAGTACTTC
CAWSVRQDQYF
>TRBJ1-5|.|TRBV2|TRBD1
TGTGCCAGCAGTCCGGGACAGGGGCGCAATCAGCCCCAGCATTTT
CASSPGQGRNQPQHF
>TRBJ2-3|few|TRBV28|TRBD2
TGTGCCAGCAGTTTCGGGAGGGTTAAGGCAGATACGCAGTATTTT
CASSFGRVKADTQYF
>TRBJ1-3|few|TRBV4-3|.
TGCGCCAGCAGCCGAGGACTTGCTGGAAACACCATATATTTT
CASSRGLAGNTIYF
>TRBJ1-5|few|TRBV5-1|.
TGCGCCAGCAGCAGCGACAGTAATCAGCCCCAGCATTTT
CASSSDSNQPQHF
>TRBJ2-1|few|TRBV6-1|.
TGTGCCAGCAGTGAAGCGAGTAGATTCAACAATGAGCAGTTCTTC
CASSEASRFNNEQFF
>TRBJ2-1|few|TRBV5-1|.
TGCGCCAGCAGCTTGCCGTTGACGGGAGATTACAATGAGCAGTTCTTC
CASSLPLTGDYNEQFF